These 31 T cell receptor beta chains originate from one sample sequenced in a study of shared clonotypes between healthy human individuals. TCRdb keeps only in-frame clones here, not all; method: immunoSEQ multiplex PCR. The table has about 960,000 clones, less than 85% seen once. The sequenced sample consisted of memory CD4+ T cells sorted from blood. The subset was: CD45RA-negative fraction. The receptors were sampled from a man younger than 35 in good health.

Remarks on this clone: This CDR3 is also generated by other DNA sequences in the sample. The chain recombines TRBV4-3 with TRBJ2-7; TRBD1 aligns across 9 bases. The CDR3 spans 13 residues. Germline CDR1 reads LGHNA; CDR2 reads YSLEER. Germline trimming cut 3 bases from V and 3 bases from J; bases unmatched to any gene: 0. CDR3 sequence: CASSQDRGYEQYF. CDR3 sequence (DNA): TGCGCCAGCAGCCAGGACAGGGGCTACGAGCAGTACTTC.

The chain links TRBV4-1 to TRBJ2-3; weak D call: TRBD2 (6 bases). Trimming shortened V by 4 bases and J by 2 bases, and 13 bases separated the two germline ends. The germline V gene encodes CDR1 MGHRA and CDR2 YSYEKL. The CDR3 contains 15 residues. CDR3 sequence reads: CASSLRTIPTDTQYF. CDR3 coding DNA: TGCGCCAGCAGCCTTAGGACTATACCCACAGATACGCAGTATTTT.

The chain is built from TRBV15 and TRBJ2-7; D gene ambiguous. Trimming cost V 1 base and J 0 bases, with 7 bases left between them. In germline, CDR1 is LNHNV, CDR2 YYDKDF (reference sequence). The CDR3 spans 14 residues. CDR3 region: CATSRALYSYEQYF. CDR3 DNA sequence: TGTGCCACCAGCAGAGCCCTTTACTCCTACGAGCAGTACTTC. Full variable domain (outside the CDR3, taken from reference TRBV15 and TRBJ2-7): DAMVIQNPRYQVTQFGKPVTLSCSQTLNHNVMYWYQQKSSQAPKLLFHYYDKDFNNEADTPDNFQSRRPNTSFCFLDIRSPGLGDTAMYLCATSRALYSYEQYFGPGTRLTVT.

This clone was recorded a few times. The V call is TRBV7-9, the J call TRBJ1-1; no clear D gene. With 2 bases removed from V and 0 bases from J, the gap between germline ends came to 13 bases. The CDR3 totals 16 residues. The germline CDR1 and CDR2 sequences are SEHNR and FQNEAQ (reference sequence). The CDR3 loop is CASSLMGSGMNTEAFF. As DNA, the CDR3 is TGTGCCAGCAGCTTAATGGGGTCGGGGATGAACACTGAAGCTTTCTTT.

This clone was found a few times. The same CDR3 also results from other DNA sequences found in this sample. The rearrangement uses TRBV7-2 and TRBJ2-1; 13 nucleotides agree with TRBD2. The junction had 3 bases not matched to a gene; V was cut back by 2 bases and J by 5 bases. Germline V gene sequence: CDR1 SGHTA, CDR2 FQGNSA. This CDR3 contains 16 residues. The CDR3: CASSLLGLAGDNEQFF. The DNA for the CDR3 is TGTGCCAGCAGCTTATTAGGACTAGCGGGAGACAATGAGCAGTTCTTC. The whole variable domain, filled in from reference TRBV7-2 and TRBJ2-1, reads GAGVSQSPSNKVTEKGKDVELRCDPISGHTALYWYRQSLGQGLEFLIYFQGNSAPDKSGLPSDRFSAERTGGSVSTLTIQRTQQEDSAVYLCASSLLGLAGDNEQFFGPGTRLTVL.

This sequence joins TRBV7-8 and TRBJ1-5; tentatively, D is TRBD1 (6 bases). This CDR3 has 18 amino acids. The germline CDR1 and CDR2 sequences are SGHVS and FQNEAQ. Trimming cost V 0 bases and J 4 bases, with 19 bases left between them. Here the CDR3 reads CASSLASRSQGLNQPQHF. CDR3 in DNA: TGTGCCAGCAGCTTAGCGTCACGGTCGCAGGGGTTGAATCAGCCCCAGCATTTT.

The rearrangement links TRBV5-1 to TRBJ2-3; D not certain. The CDR3 spans 13 residues. Per the germline V gene, CDR1 is SGHRS and CDR2 is YFSETQ. With 7 bases removed from V and 1 base from J, the gap between germline ends came to 10 bases. CDR3 in DNA: TGCGCCAGCGGGAATACTGGCACAGATACGCAGTATTTT. It codes for CASGNTGTDTQYF.

V gene TRBV9 combines with J gene TRBJ2-3; the D gene is possibly TRBD2 (6 bases). The length of the CDR3 is 14 residues. V was shortened by 4 bases and J by 5 bases, with 14 bases between the two germline ends. From germline, CDR1 is SGDLS and CDR2 YYNGEE. The CDR3 sequence is CASSPGEVRDTQYF. The CDR3 coding sequence is TGTGCCAGCAGCCCGGGAGAAGTGCGAGATACGCAGTATTTT.

The chain links TRBV5-1 to TRBJ2-1; D unresolved. CDR3 length: 16 residues. Between the trimmed V and J ends, which lost 4 bases and 0 bases, there was a span of 14 bases. Germline CDR1 reads SGHRS; CDR2 reads YFSETQ. Here the CDR3 DNA reads TGCGCCAGCAGCCCGGCAGAGTACAGCTCCTACAATGAGCAGTTCTTC. Amino acid sequence: CASSPAEYSSYNEQFF.

Ten or more counts support this clone. V gene TRBV10-1 combines with J gene TRBJ2-5; 9 bases align to TRBD1. CDR1 WNHNN and CDR2 SYGVQD come from the germline V gene (reference sequence). V gave up 5 bases and J gave up 4 bases; unmatched junction bases: 8. The length of the CDR3 is 15 residues. The CDR3 DNA sequence: TGCGCCAGCAGTTCACAGGGGGCTTGGGGAGAGACCCAGTACTTC. It encodes CASSSQGAWGETQYF.

This chain links TRBV12-2 with TRBJ2-1; the table's TRBD2 call for D was not verified on the DNA. TRBV12-2 is shown as a pseudogene. The CDR3 contains 16 residues. The CDR3 is CASRLSGTSENNEQFF. The CDR3 bases are TGTGCAAGTCGCTTATCCGGGACTAGCGAGAACAATGAGCAGTTCTTC.

V usage is TRBV6-5 and J usage is TRBJ2-3, with a weak D call TRBD2 (6 bases). Trimming pared 2 bases from V and 5 bases from J, leaving 14 bases between. Germline lookup yields CDR1 MNHEY and CDR2 SVGAGI. The CDR3 contains 15 residues. CDR3 DNA: TGTGCCAGCAGTTACGGGCGGGGAAAGGGAGATACGCAGTATTTT. This codes for CASSYGRGKGDTQYF.

V usage is TRBV5-1 and J usage is TRBJ1-6, with no clear D. CDR3 length: 14 residues. V was shortened by 4 bases and J by 10 bases, with 15 bases between the two germline ends. Germline values: CDR1 SGHRS, CDR2 YFSETQ. The CDR3 region is CASSRERQGSPLHF. CDR3 DNA sequence: TGCGCCAGCAGCCGGGAGCGTCAAGGCTCACCCCTCCACTTT.

A note on this clone: The sample holds other DNA sequences that translate to the same CDR3. V is TRBV18 and J is TRBJ2-7, with D possibly matching TRBD1 (6 bases). The CDR3 is 14 amino acids. Deletions cut 0 bases from V and 2 bases from J, with 8 bases between. Germline V gene lookup returns CDR1 KGHSH and CDR2 LQKENI. The CDR3 DNA follows: TGTGCCAGCTCACCACCGACAGGAACCTACGAGCAGTACTTC. As protein: CASSPPTGTYEQYF.

This chain connects TRBV28 to TRBJ2-7; 7 bases map to TRBD1. Losses at the gene ends were 10 bases for V and 2 bases for J; bases not matched to a gene: 11. This CDR3 region has 14 residues. Germline V gene data show CDR1 as MDHEN and CDR2 as SYDVKM. The CDR3 nucleotides are TGTGCCACCCAGACAGGGACCGTCGCCTACGAGCAGTACTTC. It specifies CATQTGTVAYEQYF.

This clone was picked up one time. The chain employs TRBV5-8 and TRBJ1-6; 9 positions match TRBD1. Germline loops: CDR1 SGHTS, CDR2 YDEGEE. J lost 7 bases, V lost 0 bases, and 2 bases had no gene match. The CDR3 spans 15 residues. Here the CDR3 reads CASSLETGGNSPLHF. The CDR3 bases are TGTGCCAGCAGCTTGGAGACAGGGGGGAATTCACCCCTCCACTTT.

This chain connects TRBV18 to TRBJ1-1; perhaps TRBD1 as D (6 bases). V was clipped by 5 bases and J by 4 bases, with 20 bases between them. The germline V gene encodes CDR1 KGHSH and CDR2 LQKENI. The CDR3 runs to 16 residues. This chain's CDR3 is CASSSKSQGKGTEAFF. CDR3 nucleotides: TGTGCCAGCTCATCAAAGTCTCAGGGGAAGGGCACTGAAGCTTTCTTT. Drawing the rest from reference TRBV18 and TRBJ1-1, the complete variable domain is NAGVMQNPRHLVRRRGQEARLRCSPMKGHSHVYWYRQLPEEGLKFMVYLQKENIIDESGMPKERFSAEFPKEGPSILRIQQVVRGDSAAYFCASSSKSQGKGTEAFFGQGTRLTVV.

This clone was counted only a few times. The chain couples TRBV23-1 to TRBJ2-7, with D possibly called TRBD1 or TRBD2 (5 bases each). TRBV23-1 is assigned to the ORF class and has an uncertain function. With 6 bases removed from V and 7 bases from J, the gap between germline ends came to 13 bases. The CDR3 spans 12 residues. The CDR3 nucleotides read TGCGCCAGCAGCGTCCAGGGCGGGGAGCAGTACTTC. Encoded protein: CASSVQGGEQYF.

V usage is TRBV25-1 and J usage is TRBJ1-1; 7 bases map to TRBD1. The CDR3 length is 14 residues. Germline V CDR1 and CDR2: MGHDK, SYGVNS. V trimming: 7 bases; J trimming: 5 bases; junction bases outside the gene matches: 10. The CDR3 spells CASIGLTGRTEAFF. CDR3 sequence (DNA): TGTGCCAGCATAGGGTTGACAGGGCGGACTGAAGCTTTCTTT.

The gene calls are TRBV12-5 and TRBJ2-1; D perhaps matches TRBD2 (5 bases). Trimming removed 5 bases at V and 8 bases at J, with 25 bases between. The CDR3 covers 17 residues. Per the germline V gene, CDR1 is LGHNT and CDR2 is FRNRAP. CDR3 in DNA: TGTGCTAGTGGTGCTAGCTCAACCGGGTCCATGATCCATGAGCAGTTCTTC. Translated, it gives CASGASSTGSMIHEQFF.

The chain has TRBV18 and TRBJ2-7; 9 bases line up with TRBD2. V shed 0 bases and J 3 bases; nucleotides not matched to a gene: 6. The CDR3 runs to 16 residues. The germline gives CDR1 KGHSH, CDR2 LQKENI. CDR3 in amino acids: CASSPPLAGLIYEQYF. The CDR3 coding sequence is TGTGCCAGCTCACCACCTCTAGCGGGGTTAATCTACGAGCAGTACTTC.

The V gene is TRBV20-1, the J gene TRBJ2-5; D is unresolved. V was shortened by 7 bases and J by 3 bases, with 9 bases between the two germline ends. The germline CDR1 and CDR2 sequences are DFQATT and SNEGSKA (reference sequence). The CDR3 spans 11 residues. CDR3 nucleotides: TGCAGTGGGCAGCTTGAAGAGACCCAGTACTTC. Translated: CSGQLEETQYF.

The rearrangement links TRBV9 to TRBJ2-7, with 8 bases that match TRBD2. The germline CDR1 and CDR2 sequences are SGDLS and YYNGEE. This CDR3 contains 15 residues. Unmatched junction bases numbered 2, after V lost 0 bases and J lost 0 bases. CDR3 in amino acids: CASSVGGGFSYEQYF. The CDR3 DNA follows: TGTGCCAGCAGCGTAGGCGGGGGGTTCTCCTACGAGCAGTACTTC.

The CDR3 region has the DNA TGCGCCAGCAGCCCGGCAGGGGGGAGGGGCATAGATACGCAGTATTTT. Protein: CASSPAGGRGIDTQYF. The rearrangement links TRBV4-3 to TRBJ2-3, with D tentatively TRBD1 or TRBD2 (7 bases each). The V end was cut by 4 bases, the J end by 5 bases, with 19 bases between. Per germline, CDR1 LGHNA and CDR2 YSLEER. This CDR3 region has 16 residues.

V gene TRBV7-3 combines with J gene TRBJ1-3; D ambiguous. Germline CDR1 and CDR2: SGHTA and FQGTGA. The CDR3 runs to 15 residues. V lost 2 bases to trimming and J lost 4 bases, with 12 bases between them. Here the CDR3 DNA reads TGTGCCAGCAGCTTAGAAGTGGGATTGGGAAACACCATATATTTT. Translated, it gives CASSLEVGLGNTIYF.

This chain connects TRBV5-4 to TRBJ1-4; D unclear. This CDR3 has 14 residues. Germline V CDR1 and CDR2: SGHNT, YYREEE (reference sequence). V dropped 0 bases and J dropped 1 base, with 4 bases sitting between them. This CDR3 is CASSLDLTNEKLFF. The DNA for the CDR3 is TGTGCCAGCAGCTTGGATCTAACTAATGAAAAACTGTTTTTT.

The chain links TRBV28 to TRBJ1-4; D is ambiguous. The germline V gene encodes CDR1 MDHEN and CDR2 SYDVKM. This CDR3 region has 13 residues. The germline V and J ends were trimmed by 3 bases and 5 bases, with 7 bases remaining between them. The CDR3, as DNA: TGTGCCAGCAGTTTCCCCAAGAATGAAAAACTGTTTTTT. Translated, it gives CASSFPKNEKLFF.

This clone has more than one count but fewer than ten. V gene TRBV6-6 combines with J gene TRBJ1-2, with a tentative D call TRBD1 (5 bases). This CDR3 is built from 14 residues. V was trimmed by 3 bases and J by 7 bases, leaving 15 bases between them. Germline V gene data show CDR1 as MNHNY and CDR2 as SVGAGI (reference sequence). CDR3 sequence reads: CASSYEGIVGGYTF. CDR3 in DNA: TGTGCCAGCAGTTATGAGGGGATCGTTGGTGGCTACACCTTC.

This clone was picked up many times. The chain employs TRBV5-5 and TRBJ1-1; perhaps TRBD1 as D (5 bases). This CDR3 region has 17 residues. In germline, CDR1 is SGHKS, CDR2 YYEKEE (reference sequence). The ends were cut back, 1 base at V and 3 bases at J, with 19 bases in the middle. CDR3 DNA sequence: TGTGCCAGCAGCTTGCGAGACAGATCCGAATTTTACACTGAAGCTTTCTTT. Protein product: CASSLRDRSEFYTEAFF.

This clone occurred once. The gene calls are TRBV7-8 and TRBJ2-7; perhaps D is TRBD1 or TRBD2 (5 bases each). The germline V gene has CDR1 SGHVS and CDR2 FQNEAQ. V was shortened by 3 bases and J by 0 bases, with 24 bases between the two germline ends. This CDR3 is built from 19 residues. The CDR3 DNA reads TGTGCCAGCAGCTTCAATGGGGCGGCCTTAGGGGAGAGCTCCTACGAGCAGTACTTC. This gives the protein CASSFNGAALGESSYEQYF.

V gene TRBV28 combines with J gene TRBJ2-7, with D unresolved. CDR1 and CDR2 from the germline V gene are MDHEN and SYDVKM. V dropped 8 bases and J dropped 0 bases, with 8 bases sitting between them. The CDR3 has 12 residues. CDR3 in DNA: TGTGCCAGCGAAAAGGGCTCCTACGAGCAGTACTTC. Its protein product is CASEKGSYEQYF.